Shown below are 12 T cell receptor beta chains from a single sample sequenced in a study of blood T cells in healthy people across ages. It was with a sample-barcoded 5' primer and a J-beta primer mix that a second PCR of roughly 6 to 12 cycles was run. TCRdb fed the 5' RACE reads into MiXCR, producing one record per CDR3 protein. This repertoire shows around 1,500,000 distinct CDR3 sequences, over 25% found once; its top ten account for less than 9.5%. Sequenced input: blood. These receptors came from a woman in her twenties or thirties in good health.

This clonotype has ten or more counts. The chain is built from TRBV5-1 and TRBJ2-7; D possibly matches TRBD1 or TRBD2 (5 bases each). The length of the CDR3 is 15 residues. The germline V gene encodes CDR1 SGHRS and CDR2 YFSETQ. Trimming stripped 4 bases from V and 2 bases from J, with 16 bases between. The CDR3 DNA follows: TGCGCCAGCAGCCAACCGAGGGCAGGGACCTACGAGCAGTACTTC. Its protein is CASSQPRAGTYEQYF.

This clonotype occurred once. The V call is TRBV3-1, the J call TRBJ2-1, with 8 positions matching TRBD1. The CDR3 has 15 residues. Looked up from germline, CDR1 is LGHDT and CDR2 is YNNKEL (reference sequence). Trimming at V came to 2 bases and at J to 3 bases, leaving 3 bases not matched to a gene. This chain's CDR3 is CASSQRTGSYNEQFF. CDR3 sequence (DNA): TGTGCCAGCAGCCAACGGACAGGGAGCTACAATGAGCAGTTCTTC.

The sample holds a few counts of this clonotype. The chain's CDR3 is CASSVAGTAPYGYTF. As DNA, the CDR3 is TGTGCCAGCAGCGTCGCCGGGACAGCTCCTTATGGCTACACCTTC. The rearrangement joins TRBV9 to TRBJ1-2, with 7 bases fitting TRBD1. The CDR3 extends over 15 amino acids. The germline V gene has CDR1 SGDLS and CDR2 YYNGEE. J was trimmed by 5 bases and V by 2 bases; bases with no gene match: 9.

A remark on this clonotype: A junction boundary mismatches the germline segment, possibly from a read error. This chain uses TRBV4-1 with TRBJ2-7; D call uncertain. The CDR3 sequence is 13 residues long. CDR1 is MGHRA and CDR2 is YSYEKL in the germline V gene. The CDR3 DNA sequence: TGCGCCAGCAGCCAAGACAGTTCCTACGAGCAGCACTTC. This codes for CASSQDSSYEQHF.

The J gene is TRBJ2-5, the V gene TRBV5-1; tentative D call: TRBD1 (6 bases). From germline, CDR1 is SGHRS and CDR2 YFSETQ. Trimming took 7 bases from V and 4 from J, leaving 20 bases between them. CDR3 length: 15 amino acids. The CDR3 nucleotides are TGCGCCAGCGGCTCCCAACCGACCAGGGGAGAGACCCAGTACTTC. Translating it yields CASGSQPTRGETQYF.

This clonotype was counted only a few times. This chain links TRBV24-1 with TRBJ2-4, with D maybe TRBD2 (5 bases). Germline loops: CDR1 KGHDR, CDR2 SFDVKD. The V and J ends lost 7 bases and 13 bases respectively, with 19 bases between them. This CDR3 is built from 13 residues. The CDR3 is CATRGALGDTQYF. CDR3 nucleotides: TGTGCCACCAGGGGTGCACTAGGAGATACGCAGTACTTC.

The chain links TRBV6-1 to TRBJ1-1, with D perhaps TRBD1 (5 bases). Trimming cost V 6 bases and J 4 bases, with 15 bases left between them. Per the germline V gene, CDR1 is MNHNS and CDR2 is SASEGT. This CDR3 region has 14 residues. The CDR3 protein is CASRTLGGLTEAFF. DNA for the CDR3: TGTGCCAGCAGAACCCTGGGGGGACTCACTGAAGCTTTCTTT.

On this clonotype itself: The junction departs from the called germline gene at one end, perhaps through a read error. The chain uses TRBV5-5 and TRBJ2-3; D perhaps matches TRBD1 (5 bases). Germline V CDR1 and CDR2: SGHKS, YYEKEE (reference sequence). CDR3 size: 16 residues. Written as DNA, the CDR3 is TGTGCCAGCACCCCCCAGGGTGCCTTAAGCACAGGTACGCAGTATTTT. It translates to CASTPQGALSTGTQYF.

In its sample, this clonotype was seen a few times. The chain is built from TRBV5-4 and TRBJ2-2; D ambiguous. The germline V and J ends were trimmed by 4 bases and 6 bases, with 10 bases remaining between them. This CDR3 comprises 13 residues. CDR1 SGHNT and CDR2 YYREEE come from the germline V gene (reference sequence). CDR3: CASSPGWAGELFF. The CDR3 coding sequence is TGTGCCAGCAGCCCGGGTTGGGCCGGGGAGCTGTTTTTT.

The V call is TRBV10-3, the J call TRBJ1-1; no reliable D call. V dropped 2 bases and J dropped 10 bases, with 23 bases sitting between them. CDR1 and CDR2 (germline): ENHRY, SYGVKD. The CDR3 totals 16 residues. In nucleotides, the CDR3 is TGTGCCATCAGTGAGCGCGCGGCGGAGCCTCTTGGCGGAGCTTTCTTT. Encoded protein: CAISERAAEPLGGAFF.

V is TRBV5-1 and J is TRBJ2-7; 7 nucleotides line up with TRBD2. The CDR3 sequence is 14 residues long. CDR1 is SGHRS, CDR2 YFSETQ, per germline. V lost 7 bases to trimming and J lost 2 bases; unmatched junction nucleotides: 9. The CDR3, as DNA: TGCGCCAGCCGGGTGGTGGCGGGGGCCTACGAGCAGTACTTC. Its translation: CASRVVAGAYEQYF.

The chain's CDR3 is CASSPPRGSDEQFF. The CDR3 DNA sequence: TGTGCCAGCAGTCCCCCCAGGGGCAGCGATGAGCAGTTCTTC. The chain joins TRBV12-3 or TRBV12-4 to TRBJ2-1; D might be TRBD1 (6 bases). V shed 5 bases and J shed 8 bases, with 16 bases lying between them. The CDR3 loop spans 14 amino acids.